Following are 22 T cell receptor beta chains from one sample sequenced in a study of blood T cell repertoires in COVID-19. Data came from immunoSEQ multiplex PCR; TCRdb stores just in-frame clones and leaves some out. Among 150,000 or so clones listed, 77% were seen once. The sample taken for sequencing was peripheral blood. Every receptor here comes from a woman aged 50 to 60 with active or convalescent COVID-19.

This chain joins TRBV21-1 and TRBJ1-5. TRBV21-1 is a known pseudogene. This CDR3 comprises 15 residues. The CDR3 DNA reads as TGTGCCAGCAGCCCTTGGGCGGGGGCTAATCAGCCCCAGCATTTT. It yields the protein CASSPWAGANQPQHF.

The chain joins TRBV29-1 to TRBJ1-1, with D unresolved. CDR3 length equals 13 residues. V dropped 7 bases and J dropped 4 bases, with 16 bases sitting between them. Germline CDR1 reads SQVTM; CDR2 reads ANQGSEA. CDR3 residues: CSADPSGGTEAFF. As DNA, the CDR3 is TGCAGCGCTGACCCCAGCGGCGGCACTGAAGCTTTCTTT.

This clone was observed a few times. The chain recombines TRBV5-5 with TRBJ2-3, with D possibly matching TRBD2 (6 bases). V was clipped by 0 bases and J by 4 bases, with 15 bases between them. There are 16 residues in the CDR3. Germline CDR1 is SGHKS and CDR2 is YYEKEE (reference sequence). The CDR3 spells CASSLGGLPGADTQYF. CDR3 in DNA: TGTGCCAGCAGCTTGGGTGGGCTACCGGGGGCAGATACGCAGTATTTT.

The V call is TRBV28, the J call TRBJ2-2, with 10 positions matching TRBD1. Germline V gene sequence: CDR1 MDHEN, CDR2 SYDVKM. CDR3 length: 16 amino acids. The J segment lost 5 bases and the V segment lost 3 bases, leaving 6 bases of the junction unmatched. For the CDR3, the DNA is TGTGCCAGCAGTTTCGGGGACAGGGGATCGACCGGGGAGCTGTTTTTT. Its protein is CASSFGDRGSTGELFF.

This chain joins TRBV19 and TRBJ1-4; D is perhaps TRBD1 (6 bases). This CDR3 spans 15 amino acids. Trimming shortened V by 6 bases and J by 5 bases, and 16 bases separated the two germline ends. The V gene's germline CDR1 is LNHDA and CDR2 SQIVND (reference sequence). CDR3 sequence reads: CASSPARQGNEKLFF. The CDR3, as DNA: TGTGCCAGTAGCCCCGCAAGGCAGGGGAATGAAAAACTGTTTTTT. The variable domain in full, completed from reference TRBV19 and TRBJ1-4, reads DGGITQSPKYLFRKEGQNVTLSCEQNLNHDAMYWYRQDPGQGLRLIYYSQIVNDFQKGDIAEGYSVSREKKESFPLTVTSAQKNPTAFYLCASSPARQGNEKLFFGSGTQLSVL.

This clone was seen just once. The gene calls are TRBV12-3 or TRBV12-4 and TRBJ2-5; D uncertain. V was cut by 6 bases and J by 1 base, with 9 bases left in between. The CDR3 contains 13 residues. CDR3 in amino acids: CASRVGGQETQYF. The CDR3 nucleotides are TGTGCCAGCAGGGTTGGCGGCCAAGAGACCCAGTACTTC.

The chain is built from TRBV2 and TRBJ1-5; 9 nucleotides match TRBD1. The CDR3 spans 15 residues. J lost 7 bases, V lost 6 bases, and 10 bases had no gene match. Germline V gene lookup returns CDR1 SNHLY and CDR2 FYNNEI. CDR3 loop: CASRRDRESYQPQHF. In DNA form, the CDR3 reads TGTGCCAGCAGAAGGGACAGGGAAAGCTACCAGCCCCAGCATTTT.

This clone has only a few counts. The genes are TRBV11-2 and TRBJ2-1; 7 nucleotides line up with TRBD2. Per the germline V gene, CDR1 is SGHAT and CDR2 is FQNNGV. V trimming: 1 base; J trimming: 0 bases; junction bases outside the gene matches: 3. The CDR3 is 16 residues long. The CDR3 protein is CASSLASGFSYNEQFF. CDR3 DNA sequence: TGTGCCAGCAGCTTAGCTAGCGGCTTCTCCTACAATGAGCAGTTCTTC.

This clone has only a few counts. The chain joins TRBV4-3 to TRBJ1-1; the D is unclear. Per the germline V gene, CDR1 is LGHNA and CDR2 is YSLEER. Trimming pared 2 bases from V and 1 base from J, leaving 8 bases between. The CDR3 is 14 amino acids. The CDR3 reads CASSQSSRNTEAFF. CDR3 DNA: TGCGCCAGCAGCCAATCTTCCAGGAACACTGAAGCTTTCTTT.

The V and J genes are TRBV13 and TRBJ2-3, with 7 nucleotides matching TRBD1. Germline V gene data show CDR1 as PRHDT and CDR2 as FYEKMQ (reference sequence). The length of the CDR3 is 13 residues. Trimming at V came to 8 bases and at J to 6 bases, leaving 8 bases not matched to a gene. DNA of the CDR3: TGTGCCAGCCGGGACAGTCCTGTGGATACGCAGTATTTT. Translation: CASRDSPVDTQYF.

This clone was detected only a few times. The CDR3 nucleotides are TGCGCCAGCAGCCAAGCGGATTTGGTCTGGACAGGGCACTTTACTATGAACACTGAAGCTTTCTTT. As protein: CASSQADLVWTGHFTMNTEAFF. This sequence joins TRBV4-3 and TRBJ1-1, with 8 bases lining up with TRBD1. The CDR3 totals 22 residues. The junction had 22 bases not matched to a gene; V was cut back by 1 base and J by 0 bases. Germline assignment: CDR1 LGHNA and CDR2 YSLEER.

The rearrangement joins TRBV29-1 to TRBJ2-1; TRBD1 agrees at 7 bases. Germline V lookup: CDR1 SQVTM, CDR2 ANQGSEA. This CDR3 spans 14 amino acids. V was pared by 6 bases and J by 0 bases, with 5 bases of the junction left unmatched. In DNA form, the CDR3 reads TGCAGCGTGGGTTACAGGGGCTCCTACAATGAGCAGTTCTTC. Translating gives CSVGYRGSYNEQFF.

This clone was detected a few times. The chain carries TRBV28 and TRBJ1-5; D unresolved. Germline loops: CDR1 MDHEN, CDR2 SYDVKM. CDR3 length equals 13 residues. V was clipped by 5 bases and J by 2 bases, with 7 bases between them. CDR3: CASSPPGNQPQHF. The CDR3 DNA is TGTGCCAGCAGTCCCCCCGGCAATCAGCCCCAGCATTTT.

V gene TRBV3-1 (or the pseudogene TRBV3-2) combines with J gene TRBJ1-1; D perhaps matches TRBD1 (6 bases). There are 13 residues in the CDR3. Germline values: CDR1 LGHDT, CDR2 YNNKEL (reference sequence). Trimming cost V 3 bases and J 5 bases, with 10 bases left between them. The CDR3 DNA follows: TGTGCCAGCAGCCAGGGGGGGCGAACTGAAGCTTTCTTT. Translated, it gives CASSQGGRTEAFF.

This clone was recorded once. The rearrangement uses TRBV5-1 and TRBJ2-1; 11 nucleotides align to TRBD2. Germline V gene data show CDR1 as SGHRS and CDR2 as YFSETQ. V shed 3 bases, J shed 5 bases, and the junction held 7 bases outside the gene matches. The CDR3 runs to 16 residues. CDR3 region: CASSSRTSGQDNEQFF. CDR3 coding DNA: TGCGCCAGCAGCTCTCGGACTAGCGGGCAGGACAATGAGCAGTTCTTC.

Only one count was recorded for this clone. The chain combines TRBV9 with TRBJ2-1; a possible D gene is TRBD2 (6 bases). Trimming removed 4 bases from V and 7 bases from J, with 15 bases in between. CDR1 is SGDLS and CDR2 is YYNGEE in the germline V gene. The CDR3 covers 14 residues. CDR3 sequence: CASSPWDSRNEQFF. CDR3 in DNA: TGTGCCAGCAGCCCCTGGGACTCCCGTAATGAGCAGTTCTTC.

This chain links TRBV10-3 with TRBJ1-2; 9 bases are a match to TRBD1. The CDR3 contains 14 residues. From germline, CDR1 is ENHRY and CDR2 SYGVKD. V trimming: 6 bases; J trimming: 2 bases; junction bases outside the gene matches: 4. This CDR3 reads CAISVGQGNYGYTF. DNA for the CDR3: TGTGCCATCAGCGTCGGACAGGGGAACTATGGCTACACCTTC.

The CDR3 bases are TGTGCCAGCAGCCTCCCTAGCGGGAGCTCCTACAATGAGCAGTTCTTC. Protein sequence: CASSLPSGSSYNEQFF. The V call is TRBV3-1 (or the pseudogene TRBV3-2), the J call TRBJ2-1, with 10 positions matching TRBD2. Per germline, CDR1 LGHDT and CDR2 YNNKEL (reference sequence). Germline trimming cut 4 bases from V and 0 bases from J; bases unmatched to any gene: 3. This CDR3 has 16 residues.

The chain couples TRBV3-1 (or the pseudogene TRBV3-2) to TRBJ2-3; 11 nucleotides match TRBD2. The CDR3 has 17 amino acids. After removal of 1 base from V and 9 bases from J, the junction contained 12 bases not matched to a gene. Germline lookup yields CDR1 LGHDT and CDR2 YNNKEL (reference sequence). DNA for the CDR3: TGTGCCAGCAGCCAAGGAGGGACTAGCGGACTAACACAGACGCAGTATTTT. Its protein product is CASSQGGTSGLTQTQYF.

This clone was detected only once. The chain employs TRBV5-6 and TRBJ2-7; 10 nucleotides line up with TRBD1. Trimming removed 0 bases from V and 4 bases from J; junction bases left unmatched: 7. This CDR3 is built from 16 residues. Germline loops: CDR1 SGHDT, CDR2 YYEEEE. CDR3: CASSLVRDRGLYEQYF. DNA for the CDR3: TGTGCCAGCAGCTTGGTCCGGGACAGGGGTTTATACGAGCAGTACTTC. Looking up the rest from reference TRBV5-6 and TRBJ2-7 gives the full variable domain: DAGVTQSPTHLIKTRGQQVTLRCSPKSGHDTVSWYQQALGQGPQFIFQYYEEEERQRGNFPDRFSGHQFPNYSSELNVNALLLGDSALYLCASSLVRDRGLYEQYFGPGTRLTVT.

The chain carries TRBV3-1 (or the pseudogene TRBV3-2) and TRBJ2-5; 7 nucleotides align to TRBD1. Germline V gives CDR1 LGHDT, CDR2 YNNKEL (reference sequence). The CDR3 has 14 residues. V lost 2 bases and J lost 4; bases outside the gene matches: 4. The CDR3: CASSQRQGIETQYF. CDR3 in DNA: TGTGCCAGCAGCCAACGACAGGGAATAGAGACCCAGTACTTC.

This CDR3 is CASSYSPDSLSTFF. The CDR3 DNA sequence: TGTGCCAGCAGTTACTCACCGGACAGCTTGTCTACTTTCTTT. This chain connects TRBV6-2 or TRBV6-3 to TRBJ1-1, with D perhaps TRBD1 (6 bases). V was trimmed by 0 bases and J by 12 bases, leaving 17 bases between them. Germline CDR1 reads MNHEY; CDR2 reads SVGEGT. The CDR3 runs 14 residues.